The present T cell receptor beta chain was sequenced within a study of metastatic and nonmetastatic thyroid tumors. This CDR3 spans 16 amino acids. Deletions cut 4 bases from V and 4 bases from J, with 20 bases between. Germline values: CDR1 SGHAT, CDR2 FQDESV (reference sequence). As regards this clone: The antigen remains unidentified. This may stem from a read error, because a much larger clone lies one nucleotide away. Other DNA sequences within the sample encode an identical CDR3.

With MiXCR, TCRdb reprocessed the PCR reads. Of around 41,000 clones in the sample, approximately 13% are singletons; the top ten hold 9.5%. Whole-study findings and limits: In blood and tumor, TCR beta diversity was reportedly significantly higher in malignant thyroid tumors than in benign nodules.

Before thyroid surgery, none of the patients had received any treatment. The TCR sequence derives from a female donor with papillary thyroid cancer or a benign thyroid nodule (not recorded which). Some clones in this sample may be carry-over from other donors' samples. The rearrangement joins TRBV11-1 to TRBJ2-7; D call uncertain. Specimen: blood. The CDR3 nucleotides read TGTGCCAGCAGCTCCCCCTGGGGTCAAAGCTCATACGAGCAGTACTTC. Translating gives CASSSPWGQSSYEQYF.